Only a few counts were recorded for the clone carrying this T cell receptor beta chain. Other DNA sequences of this sample code for an identical CDR3. The entry originates in a study of shared clonotypes between healthy human individuals. Naive-designated CD8 cells lacked CD45RO, were positively enriched for CCR7, and omitted terminally differentiated effector memory CD45RA+ cells. There were no recent acute infections or vaccinations among the donors, who were healthy HIV-negative adults. Sorted subsets were amplified in replicate PCRs using 200 to 250 ng DNA, approximately 30,000 T cell genomes. Original processing notes: Junction-only sequences without quality scores were provided by ImmunoSEQ, so filtering was different. The data were produced by immunoSEQ multiplex PCR, yet TCRdb's version contains in-frame clones alone and is incomplete. V and J calls and clone size are as listed in that table; D and trimming were resolved from the DNA. The sample lists under 850,000 clones, over 90% occurring once.

Specimen: naive CD8+ T cells sorted from blood. This clonotype was obtained from a man in his thirties or forties in good health.

CDR3 DNA sequence: TGTGCCAGCAGCTTCGGGACAGGGGTCTACGAGCAGTACTTC. Protein product: CASSFGTGVYEQYF. The rearrangement links TRBV5-6 to TRBJ2-7; 10 bases line up with TRBD1. The CDR3 sequence is 14 residues long. Germline V gene sequence: CDR1 SGHDT, CDR2 YYEEEE. J lost 3 bases, V lost 2 bases, and 2 bases had no gene match.